This T cell receptor (beta chain) was recorded in a study of shared clonotypes between healthy human individuals. Several immunoSEQ plates held equal portions of the genomic DNA taken from each subset. The repertoire was sequenced with immunoSEQ multiplex PCR; TCRdb's copy has only in-frame clones and lacks some. The table has roughly 500,000 clones, 90% to 97% seen once. The study, taken as a whole, reports: Across subsets, estimated richness was generally greater for naive than for memory populations. Blood alone was sampled, and tissue repertoires likely differ.

Points on this clone: The antigen is undetermined.

CDR1 and CDR2 from the germline V gene are MGHRA and YSYEKL. V lost 3 bases, J lost 6 bases, and 9 bases lay in between. This CDR3 is 12 amino acids long. The sequence was collected from a woman in her 30s in good health. The V and J genes are TRBV4-1 and TRBJ2-7; D is uncertain. The sample taken for sequencing was naive CD4+ T cells sorted from blood. Subset given: CD45RA+ positively selected. CDR3 residues: CASSQPSREQYF. Written as DNA, the CDR3 is TGCGCCAGCAGCCAGCCCTCTCGCGAGCAGTACTTC.